The text below deals with one T cell receptor (beta chain). Its antigen is as yet unknown. The source of the sample is a study of cytomegalovirus exposure and HLA in healthy donors. The CDR3 loop spans 15 amino acids. Trimming pared 4 bases from V and 3 bases from J, leaving 15 bases between. Germline CDR1 LNHDA, CDR2 SQIVND (reference sequence). Broader study findings: CMV serostatus alone was available as immune exposure information. The authors later found TCR association rates varying by HLA locus, with DRB1 most and HLA-C fewest. High sensitivity and specificity were reportedly achieved when the classifier diagnosed cytomegalovirus status.

The PCR made use of 60 Vbeta and 13 Jbeta primers. Sequencing used immunoSEQ multiplex PCR; TCRdb keeps in-frame clones, though not all of them. The sample lists approximately 180,000 clones; under 85% were seen once. Healthy bone marrow donors made up the donor group. Input material: PBMCs. The receptor comes from a human donor in good health. V usage is TRBV19 and J usage is TRBJ1-2; D not resolved. Here the CDR3 DNA reads TGTGCCAGTAGTAGACGGCCGTCAGAGGACTATGGCTACACCTTC. It codes for CASSRRPSEDYGYTF.